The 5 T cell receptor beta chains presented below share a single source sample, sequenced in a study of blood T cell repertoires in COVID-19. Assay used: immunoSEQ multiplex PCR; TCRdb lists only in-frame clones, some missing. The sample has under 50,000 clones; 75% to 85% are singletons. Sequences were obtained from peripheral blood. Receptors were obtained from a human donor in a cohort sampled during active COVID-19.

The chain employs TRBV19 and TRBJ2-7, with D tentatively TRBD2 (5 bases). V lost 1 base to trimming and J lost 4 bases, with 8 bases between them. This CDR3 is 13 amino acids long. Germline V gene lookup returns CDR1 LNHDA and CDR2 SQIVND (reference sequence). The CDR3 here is CASSIGAGYEQYF. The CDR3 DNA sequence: TGTGCCAGTAGTATAGGGGCGGGTTACGAGCAGTACTTC.

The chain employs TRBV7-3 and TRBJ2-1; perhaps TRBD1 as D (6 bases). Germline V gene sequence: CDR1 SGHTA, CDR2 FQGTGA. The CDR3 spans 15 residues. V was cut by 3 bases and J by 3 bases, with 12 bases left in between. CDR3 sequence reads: CASSFTGTNYNEQFF. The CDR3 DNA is TGTGCCAGCAGCTTTACAGGGACCAACTACAATGAGCAGTTCTTC.

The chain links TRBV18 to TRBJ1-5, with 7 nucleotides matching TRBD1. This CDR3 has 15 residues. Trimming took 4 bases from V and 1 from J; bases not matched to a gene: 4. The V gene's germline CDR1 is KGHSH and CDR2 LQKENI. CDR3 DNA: TGTGCCAGCTCACTGGGGACAGCGAGCAATCAGCCCCAGCATTTT. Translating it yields CASSLGTASNQPQHF.

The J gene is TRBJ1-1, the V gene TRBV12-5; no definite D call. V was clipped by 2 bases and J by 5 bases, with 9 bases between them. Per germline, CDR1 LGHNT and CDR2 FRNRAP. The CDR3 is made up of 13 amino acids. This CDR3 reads CASGLSWETEAFF. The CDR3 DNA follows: TGTGCTAGTGGTTTGTCATGGGAGACTGAAGCTTTCTTT.

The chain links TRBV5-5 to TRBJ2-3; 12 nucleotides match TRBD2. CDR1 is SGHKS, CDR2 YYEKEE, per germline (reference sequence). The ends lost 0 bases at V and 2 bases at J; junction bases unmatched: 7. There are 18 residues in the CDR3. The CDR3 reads CASSLAGTSGLFTDTQYF. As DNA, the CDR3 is TGTGCCAGCAGCTTGGCCGGGACTAGCGGGCTATTCACAGATACGCAGTATTTT.